This entry describes one TCR beta chain. These data belong to a study of blood T cell repertoires in COVID-19. At the level of the study: The origin of the acute and convalescent COVID-19 samples was the United States, Italy and Spain.

Germline V lookup: CDR1 LNHDA, CDR2 SQIVND (reference sequence). Trimming left V 3 bases short and J 3 bases short, with 12 bases between. The CDR3 contains 15 residues. Measured with immunoSEQ multiplex PCR; TCRdb has only the in-frame clones, and not every one. The sample has roughly 130,000 clones, approximately 80% seen once. The V call is TRBV19, the J call TRBJ1-5; D might be TRBD1 (5 bases). The receptor was derived from a woman in her sixties or seventies with acute or convalescent COVID-19. The sample comprised peripheral blood. The CDR3 bases are TGTGCCAGTAGTATCCCGGCCAGGGACAATCAGCCCCAGCATTTT. This sequence encodes CASSIPARDNQPQHF. Drawing the rest from reference TRBV19 and TRBJ1-5, the complete variable domain is DGGITQSPKYLFRKEGQNVTLSCEQNLNHDAMYWYRQDPGQGLRLIYYSQIVNDFQKGDIAEGYSVSREKKESFPLTVTSAQKNPTAFYLCASSIPARDNQPQHFGDGTRLSIL.